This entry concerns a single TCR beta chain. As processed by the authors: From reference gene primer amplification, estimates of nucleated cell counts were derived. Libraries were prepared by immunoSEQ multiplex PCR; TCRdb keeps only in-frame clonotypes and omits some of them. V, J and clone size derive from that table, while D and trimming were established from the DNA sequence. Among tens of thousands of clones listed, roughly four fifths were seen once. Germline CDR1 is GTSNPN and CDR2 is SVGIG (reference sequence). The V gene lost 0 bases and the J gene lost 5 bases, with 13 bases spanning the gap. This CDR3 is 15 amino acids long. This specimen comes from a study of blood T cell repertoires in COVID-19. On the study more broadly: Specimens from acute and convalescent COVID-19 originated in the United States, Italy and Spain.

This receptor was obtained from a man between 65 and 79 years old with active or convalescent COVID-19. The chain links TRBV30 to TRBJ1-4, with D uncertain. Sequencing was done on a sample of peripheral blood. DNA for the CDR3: TGTGCCTGGAGTGTAGTCCAGACTTTAAATGAAAAACTGTTTTTT. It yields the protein CAWSVVQTLNEKLFF.